A selection of T cell receptor beta chains follows, all from one sample in a study of T cell repertoires in cytomegalovirus infection. TCRdb re-called the reads with MiXCR, one entry per CDR3 protein. The table has about 150,000 distinct CDR3 sequences, around 22% seen once. Sequencing was performed on PBMCs. The receptors here all came from a human donor in good health (CMV status not recorded). Some clones in this sample may be carry-over from other donors' samples. CDR3s include the opening cysteine and the closing phenylalanine or tryptophan. The order of the fields is V gene, D gene, clone size, J gene, CDR3 length, CDR3 DNA, CDR3 protein. A D gene is named only where the DNA matches it firmly. Size tells how often a clone was seen (once, few, many) or the class of an expanded clone, and some rows leave it out.

V gene: TRBV7-2; D gene: TRBD2; clone size: many; J gene: TRBJ2-1; CDR3 length: 17; CDR3 DNA: TGTGCCAGCATCCAAGCGGGAGTAACCGATTTCTACAATGAGCAGTTCTTC; CDR3 protein: CASIQAGVTDFYNEQFF
V gene: TRBV6-5; D gene: .; clone size: many; J gene: TRBJ2-2; CDR3 length: 13; CDR3 DNA: TGTGCCAGCAGTTACGCGGCCACCGGGGAGCTGTTTTTT; CDR3 protein: CASSYAATGELFF
V gene: TRBV7-3; D gene: .; clone size: many; J gene: TRBJ2-1; CDR3 length: 17; CDR3 DNA: TGTGCCAGCAGCTTAACATTTCGGCCGGGAGATAGTAATGAGCAGTTCTTC; CDR3 protein: CASSLTFRPGDSNEQFF
V gene: TRBV28; D gene: TRBD2; clone size: few; J gene: TRBJ2-5; CDR3 length: 15; CDR3 DNA: TGTGCCAGCAGTCTTACCGGGACTAGGGAAGAGACCCAGTACTTC; CDR3 protein: CASSLTGTREETQYF
V gene: TRBV18; D gene: TRBD1; clone size: few; J gene: TRBJ2-5; CDR3 length: 17; CDR3 DNA: TGTGCCAGCTCACCAAGTCCGGGACAGGGGGACCAAGAGACCCAGTACTTC; CDR3 protein: CASSPSPGQGDQETQYF
V gene: TRBV7-2; D gene: TRBD1; clone size: many; J gene: TRBJ1-5; CDR3 length: 14; CDR3 DNA: TGTGCCAGCAGTAAGGGACAGGGCCATCAGCCCCAGCATTTT; CDR3 protein: CASSKGQGHQPQHF
V gene: TRBV12-3/TRBV12-4; D gene: .; clone size: .; J gene: TRBJ2-5; CDR3 length: 12; CDR3 DNA: TGTGCCAGCAGTTTGCCGGGAGAGACCCAGTACTTC; CDR3 protein: CASSLPGETQYF
V gene: TRBV25-1; D gene: TRBD1; clone size: .; J gene: TRBJ1-5; CDR3 length: 14; CDR3 DNA: TGTGCCAGCAGTAAAACAGGGGCGAATCAGCCCCAGCATTTT; CDR3 protein: CASSKTGANQPQHF
V gene: TRBV7-2; D gene: .; clone size: many; J gene: TRBJ1-1; CDR3 length: 16; CDR3 DNA: TGTGCCAGCAGCTTAAGGCCTGGTGGCCATAACACTGAAGCTTTCTTT; CDR3 protein: CASSLRPGGHNTEAFF
V gene: TRBV7-2; D gene: .; clone size: few; J gene: TRBJ1-6; CDR3 length: 13; CDR3 DNA: TGTGCCAGCAGTCGAGGGGTAAATTCACCCCTCCACTTT; CDR3 protein: CASSRGVNSPLHF
V gene: TRBV30; D gene: .; clone size: .; J gene: TRBJ1-5; CDR3 length: 13; CDR3 DNA: TGTGCCTGGAGTGCGACAGTCAATCAGCCCCAGCATTTT; CDR3 protein: CAWSATVNQPQHF
V gene: TRBV5-1; D gene: TRBD1; clone size: .; J gene: TRBJ1-1; CDR3 length: 16; CDR3 DNA: TGCGCCAGCAGCTTGGTGTCAGGGGGCAAGAACACTGAAGCTTTCTTT; CDR3 protein: CASSLVSGGKNTEAFF
V gene: TRBV20-1; D gene: .; clone size: few; J gene: TRBJ2-7; CDR3 length: 12; CDR3 DNA: TGCAGTGCTAATGAACCCAACTACGAGCAGTACTTC; CDR3 protein: CSANEPNYEQYF
V gene: TRBV29-1; D gene: TRBD1; clone size: .; J gene: TRBJ1-2; CDR3 length: 13; CDR3 DNA: TGCAGCGTTGTTCTAGGGGGCGCAGGTGGCTACACCTTC; CDR3 protein: CSVVLGGAGGYTF
V gene: TRBV6-5; D gene: .; clone size: .; J gene: TRBJ2-2; CDR3 length: 14; CDR3 DNA: TGTGCCAGCACCCTATACCGGGACACCGGGGAGCTGTTTTTT; CDR3 protein: CASTLYRDTGELFF
V gene: TRBV7-2; D gene: .; clone size: many; J gene: TRBJ2-6; CDR3 length: 12; CDR3 DNA: TGTGCCGGACGATCTGGGGCCAACGTCCTGACTTTC; CDR3 protein: CAGRSGANVLTF
V gene: TRBV4-3; D gene: TRBD2; clone size: few; J gene: TRBJ2-2; CDR3 length: 18; CDR3 DNA: TGCGCCAGCAGCCAAGATCCCTTGCGGGAGGGCCTTACCGGGGAGCTGTTTTTT; CDR3 protein: CASSQDPLREGLTGELFF
V gene: TRBV29-1; D gene: .; clone size: few; J gene: TRBJ2-3; CDR3 length: 12; CDR3 DNA: TGCAGCGTGATGGGAGGCACAGATACGCAGTATTTT; CDR3 protein: CSVMGGTDTQYF
V gene: TRBV7-2; D gene: .; clone size: medium-sized; J gene: TRBJ2-7; CDR3 length: 15; CDR3 DNA: TGTGCCAGCAGCCCCCTACTAGGGACAAACTACGAGCAGTACTTC; CDR3 protein: CASSPLLGTNYEQYF
V gene: TRBV7-8; D gene: TRBD2; clone size: many; J gene: TRBJ2-1; CDR3 length: 15; CDR3 DNA: TGTGCCAGCAGCTTTAGCGGGAGCTCCTACAATGAGCAGTTCTTC; CDR3 protein: CASSFSGSSYNEQFF
V gene: TRBV4-1; D gene: .; clone size: few; J gene: TRBJ2-2; CDR3 length: 13; CDR3 DNA: TGCGCCAGCAGTCCTGAAAGGACCGGGGAGCTGTTTTTT; CDR3 protein: CASSPERTGELFF
V gene: TRBV28; D gene: TRBD1; clone size: few; J gene: TRBJ2-7; CDR3 length: 14; CDR3 DNA: TGTGCCAGCAGATCCGGGACAGGTCCCTACGAGCAGTACTTC; CDR3 protein: CASRSGTGPYEQYF